This TCR beta chain was sequenced for a study of tissue T cells after allogeneic stem cell transplantation. The CDR3 totals 14 residues. V shed 6 bases and J shed 3 bases, with 15 bases lying between them. In germline, CDR1 is ENHRY, CDR2 SYGVKD. Overall study findings and caveats: Limitations included a small, clinically heterogeneous cohort and limited sampling depth.

Notes on this clone: Its antigen is not known.

Using immunoSEQ multiplex PCR, the repertoire was profiled, and TCRdb retains in-frame clones only, with some absent. The sample includes about 4,100 clones, 78% of them seen just once. This research-autopsy study prospectively enrolled adult allogeneic hematopoietic cell transplant recipients with steroid-refractory graft-versus-host disease. Specimen: esophageal tissue, collected at autopsy. The V call is TRBV10-3, the J call TRBJ2-7; D is ambiguous. The clonotype originates from a male patient aged 60 or older with steroid-refractory graft-versus-host disease after an allogeneic stem cell transplant. Part of the T cell pool may stem from the graft donor. CDR3 sequence (DNA): TGTGCCATCAGCCTCGACGGCGGACGCTACGAGCAGTACTTC. Translated, it gives CAISLDGGRYEQYF.